The 30 T cell receptor beta chains reported below all come from one sample, sequenced in a study of cytomegalovirus exposure and HLA in healthy donors. The PCR was carried out with 60 Vbeta primers and 13 Jbeta primers. Assay: immunoSEQ multiplex PCR; the TCRdb copy retains only in-frame clones and omits some. Of about 90,000 clones in the sample, about 66% are singletons; the top ten hold 20% to 25%. Input material: PBMCs. These receptors were taken from a woman between 45 and 65 years old in good health and CMV-seropositive.

This clone appeared once. The gene calls are TRBV19 and TRBJ2-7; D is perhaps TRBD1 (6 bases). Trimming removed 1 base at V and 2 bases at J, with 12 bases between. This CDR3 is 15 amino acids long. Germline lookup yields CDR1 LNHDA and CDR2 SQIVND (reference sequence). The CDR3 bases are TGTGCCAGTAGTATAGCAGACAGGATGACCTACGAGCAGTACTTC. This gives the protein CASSIADRMTYEQYF.

The CDR3 nucleotides are TGTGCCAGTATCCGGCGGGGAAACTATGGCTACACCTTC. It specifies CASIRRGNYGYTF. The rearrangement uses TRBV19 and TRBJ1-2; D ambiguous. Trimming left V 7 bases short and J 2 bases short, with 11 bases between. This CDR3 spans 13 amino acids. Per the germline V gene, CDR1 is LNHDA and CDR2 is SQIVND (reference sequence).

The gene calls are TRBV21-1 and TRBJ1-5; the D call in the table, TRBD1, was not verified against the DNA. TRBV21-1 is a listed pseudogene. The CDR3 sequence is 14 residues long. The CDR3 here is CASTPGQGLLPQHF. The CDR3 DNA follows: TGTGCCAGCACCCCGGGACAGGGGTTACTGCCCCAGCATTTT.

This clone was observed a few times. The CDR3 loop reads CASSPGLAAYEQYF. The CDR3 coding sequence is TGTGCCAGCAGCCCGGGACTAGCGGCCTACGAGCAGTACTTC. The chain uses TRBV5-4 and TRBJ2-7, with 11 bases that match TRBD2. Trimming removed 4 bases from V and 2 bases from J; junction bases left unmatched: 2. CDR1 and CDR2 from the germline V gene are SGHNT and YYREEE (reference sequence). This CDR3 has 14 amino acids.

J is TRBJ2-7 and V is TRBV29-1; the match to TRBD1 covers 12 bases. This CDR3 spans 14 amino acids. The germline V gene encodes CDR1 SQVTM and CDR2 ANQGSEA. This CDR3 reads CSAFGGQGAQEQYF. CDR3 in DNA: TGCAGTGCATTTGGGGGACAGGGGGCGCAGGAGCAGTACTTC.

The rearrangement uses TRBV28 and TRBJ1-2; no clear D. This CDR3 has 14 amino acids. Germline-derived CDR1 and CDR2 are MDHEN and SYDVKM. Trimming removed 7 bases from V and 7 bases from J, with 19 bases in between. CDR3 sequence reads: CASIGDISILGYTF. For the CDR3, the DNA is TGTGCCAGCATTGGCGACATCTCAATTCTTGGCTACACCTTC.

As DNA, the CDR3 is TGTGCCAGCAGGGGGACTAGCGGGGGAACGAACACCGGGGAGCTGTTTTTT. As protein: CASRGTSGGTNTGELFF. This chain connects TRBV2 to TRBJ2-2; 14 bases are a match to TRBD2. Germline lookup yields CDR1 SNHLY and CDR2 FYNNEI. Trimming cost V 6 bases and J 0 bases; bases outside gene matches: 3. The CDR3 is 17 residues long.

There are a few counts of this clone. Compared with germline, one end of the junction differs, possibly owing to a read error. This chain uses TRBV7-9 with TRBJ1-2; a possible D gene is TRBD1 (5 bases). The germline V gene encodes CDR1 SEHNR and CDR2 FQNEAQ (reference sequence). The CDR3 has 13 amino acids. In DNA, the CDR3 is TGTTCCAGCAGCCTGCAGGGAAGAGGTGGCTACACCTTC. Translation gives CSSSLQGRGGYTF.

V usage is TRBV2 and J usage is TRBJ2-1; 7 bases agree with TRBD2. CDR3 length: 13 amino acids. The germline gives CDR1 SNHLY, CDR2 FYNNEI. V trimming: 4 bases; J trimming: 11 bases; junction bases outside the gene matches: 8. CDR3 sequence reads: CASSVRLAHKQFF. The CDR3 DNA reads as TGTGCCAGCAGTGTGAGACTAGCCCATAAGCAGTTCTTC.

This chain links TRBV2 with TRBJ1-2; D is unclear. The V and J ends lost 6 bases and 7 bases respectively, with 18 bases between them. In germline, CDR1 is SNHLY, CDR2 FYNNEI. CDR3 length equals 14 residues. For the CDR3, the DNA is TGTGCCAGCAGCAAGCCCGGGGTTCTCATTGGCTACACCTTC. It encodes CASSKPGVLIGYTF.

The chain recombines TRBV11-2 with TRBJ2-7; D remains ambiguous. Looked up from germline, CDR1 is SGHAT and CDR2 is FQNNGV. Trimming removed 0 bases at V and 3 bases at J, with 6 bases between. The CDR3 length is 13 residues. CDR3 in DNA: TGTGCCAGCAGCTTAGACACCTACTACGAGCAGTACTTC. Its translation is CASSLDTYYEQYF.

The chain joins TRBV28 to TRBJ2-3; 7 bases match TRBD1. The CDR3 totals 18 residues. Trimming took 6 bases from V and 2 from J; bases not matched to a gene: 17. CDR1 and CDR2 (germline): MDHEN, SYDVKM. For the CDR3, the DNA is TGTGCCAGCAGGCCGACAGGGTATATCGAAGAGGACACAGATACGCAGTATTTT. Amino acid sequence: CASRPTGYIEEDTDTQYF.

The rearrangement uses TRBV18 and TRBJ1-2; tentatively, D is TRBD1 (6 bases). Trimming removed 6 bases at V and 0 bases at J, with 17 bases between. The CDR3 runs to 16 residues. Germline loops: CDR1 KGHSH, CDR2 LQKENI. CDR3 sequence (DNA): TGTGCCAGCTCCCCCCTCGACAGGAAAGCTAACTATGGCTACACCTTC. This encodes CASSPLDRKANYGYTF.

The V call is TRBV2, the J call TRBJ2-5; D gene uncertain. Germline CDR1 reads SNHLY; CDR2 reads FYNNEI. The CDR3 extends over 13 amino acids. Trimming shortened V by 4 bases and J by 2 bases, and 8 bases separated the two germline ends. CDR3 loop: CASSVSAQETQYF. The DNA of the CDR3 is TGTGCCAGCAGTGTATCCGCGCAAGAGACCCAGTACTTC.

The chain carries TRBV28 and TRBJ1-5; no reliable D call. This CDR3 is 12 amino acids long. The V and J ends lost 5 bases and 7 bases respectively, with 9 bases between them. The germline V gene has CDR1 MDHEN and CDR2 SYDVKM. CDR3: CASSDSGQPQHF. CDR3 nucleotides: TGTGCCAGCAGTGACTCGGGACAGCCCCAGCATTTT.

This chain uses TRBV7-2 with TRBJ1-5; tentative D call: TRBD1 (6 bases). Between the trimmed V and J ends, which lost 4 bases and 2 bases, there was a span of 12 bases. The CDR3 spans 15 residues. Germline values: CDR1 SGHTA, CDR2 FQGNSA. The CDR3 here is CASSSGGGGNQPQHF. CDR3 DNA sequence: TGTGCCAGCAGCTCCGGCGGGGGCGGCAATCAGCCCCAGCATTTT.

The gene calls are TRBV2 and TRBJ1-6; D gene ambiguous. The CDR3 length is 16 residues. The germline V gene has CDR1 SNHLY and CDR2 FYNNEI. Deletions cut 2 bases from V and 7 bases from J, with 15 bases between. The CDR3 DNA sequence: TGTGCCAGCAGTGAAACGGGGAGGGCAGGAAATTCACCCCTCCACTTT. This gives the protein CASSETGRAGNSPLHF.

The chain employs TRBV2 and TRBJ1-6; possible D gene TRBD1, 5 bases. This CDR3 is built from 14 residues. Germline CDR1 reads SNHLY; CDR2 reads FYNNEI. V was cut by 4 bases and J by 9 bases, with 13 bases left in between. In DNA form, the CDR3 reads TGTGCCAGCAGTGGGGGGGGATTAAGTTCACCCCTCCACTTT. It yields the protein CASSGGGLSSPLHF.

The chain joins TRBV4-2 to TRBJ1-2; 10 nucleotides agree with TRBD1. Per germline, CDR1 LGHNA and CDR2 YNFKEQ. This CDR3 has 14 residues. The V and J ends lost 4 bases and 4 bases, in that order; junction bases with no gene match: 3. The CDR3 sequence: CASSRDRGGYGYTF. The CDR3 DNA reads as TGTGCCAGCAGCCGGGACAGGGGAGGCTATGGCTACACCTTC.

The chain links TRBV30 to TRBJ2-5; the D gene is possibly TRBD2 (5 bases). Germline V gene lookup returns CDR1 GTSNPN and CDR2 SVGIG (reference sequence). The CDR3 has 14 amino acids. V was clipped by 4 bases and J by 2 bases, with 14 bases between them. The DNA of the CDR3 is TGTGCCTGGAACGAGGGTTCGATTCAAGAGACCCAGTACTTC. It codes for CAWNEGSIQETQYF.

V gene TRBV5-1 combines with J gene TRBJ1-5; D gene uncertain. The CDR3 totals 14 residues. CDR1 SGHRS and CDR2 YFSETQ come from the germline V gene. Trimming took 0 bases from V and 3 from J, leaving 7 bases between them. The CDR3 region is CASSLGADNQPQHF. CDR3 coding DNA: TGCGCCAGCAGCTTGGGCGCCGACAATCAGCCCCAGCATTTT.

This clone was found a few times. The V gene is TRBV5-6, the J gene TRBJ1-2, with D perhaps TRBD1 (5 bases). The V gene lost 1 base and the J gene lost 8 bases, with 9 bases spanning the gap. Per the germline V gene, CDR1 is SGHDT and CDR2 is YYEEEE. This CDR3 has 12 amino acids. CDR3 DNA: TGTGCCAGCAGCTTGCCCAGGGCGGGCTACACCTTC. This sequence encodes CASSLPRAGYTF.

The table lists this clone with many counts. The CDR3 sequence: CASSDAGAGGYTF. The CDR3 DNA reads TGTGCCAGCAGCGATGCGGGGGCCGGGGGCTACACCTTC. The rearrangement uses TRBV7-6 and TRBJ1-2, with D maybe TRBD1 (6 bases). The CDR3 consists of 13 residues. The germline V and J ends were trimmed by 5 bases and 8 bases, with 15 bases remaining between them. The germline gives CDR1 SGHVS, CDR2 FNYEAQ.

This clone has a handful of counts. The rearrangement joins TRBV30 to TRBJ1-2; 12 positions agree with TRBD1. The CDR3 is made up of 15 amino acids. After removal of 2 bases from V and 4 bases from J, the junction contained 5 bases not matched to a gene. CDR1 and CDR2 from the germline V gene are GTSNPN and SVGIG (reference sequence). The DNA for the CDR3 is TGTGCCTGGAGTTCCGGGACAGGGGGCCCCTATGGCTACACCTTC. Protein sequence: CAWSSGTGGPYGYTF.

The count of this clone is one. V usage is TRBV28 and J usage is TRBJ1-1; a weak D match, TRBD1 (5 bases). The CDR3 extends over 14 amino acids. Germline lookup yields CDR1 MDHEN and CDR2 SYDVKM. The germline V and J ends were trimmed by 7 bases and 8 bases, with 20 bases remaining between them. This CDR3 is CASTNPQGITEAFF. CDR3 sequence (DNA): TGTGCCAGCACCAATCCTCAGGGAATTACCGAAGCTTTCTTT.

The gene calls are TRBV29-1 and TRBJ2-3; 11 bases are shared with TRBD2. The germline V gene has CDR1 SQVTM and CDR2 ANQGSEA. The CDR3 is made up of 17 amino acids. V shed 2 bases, J shed 1 base, and the junction held 8 bases outside the gene matches. The CDR3 region is CSVESPLAGGGTDTQYF. CDR3 DNA: TGCAGCGTTGAATCTCCTCTAGCGGGGGGAGGCACAGATACGCAGTATTTT.

The chain has TRBV28 and TRBJ1-1, with D uncertain. Germline V gene lookup returns CDR1 MDHEN and CDR2 SYDVKM. The CDR3 contains 14 residues. Trimming cost V 6 bases and J 1 base, with 12 bases left between them. In nucleotides, the CDR3 is TGTGCCAGCAGCGAGTGGGCAGGGAACACTGAAGCTTTCTTT. Its translation is CASSEWAGNTEAFF.

V is TRBV9 and J is TRBJ2-6, with TRBD1 matching 7 bases. The junction had 7 bases not matched to a gene; V was cut back by 4 bases and J by 0 bases. Germline lookup yields CDR1 SGDLS and CDR2 YYNGEE. CDR3 size: 17 residues. The CDR3 protein is CASSPSSGGSGANVLTF. In nucleotides, the CDR3 is TGTGCCAGCAGCCCCTCCTCAGGGGGCTCTGGGGCCAACGTCCTGACTTTC.

This sequence joins TRBV7-6 and TRBJ2-5; D is unclear. The CDR3 covers 13 residues. V lost 5 bases, J lost 1 base, and 8 bases lay in between. Per the germline V gene, CDR1 is SGHVS and CDR2 is FNYEAQ. The CDR3 sequence is CASSRGRQETQYF. The DNA of the CDR3 is TGTGCCAGCAGCCGTGGGCGCCAAGAGACCCAGTACTTC.

This clone has just a few counts. The rearrangement joins TRBV28 to TRBJ2-7; D perhaps matches TRBD1 (6 bases). The germline V gene has CDR1 MDHEN and CDR2 SYDVKM. The germline V and J ends were trimmed by 5 bases and 6 bases, with 17 bases remaining between them. The CDR3 consists of 14 residues. The CDR3 DNA reads TGTGCCAGCAGTGTCACAGGGTTAGGGGTCGAGCAGTACTTC. Translation gives CASSVTGLGVEQYF.